The 22 T cell receptor beta chains given below trace back to one sample, sequenced in a study of Graves' ophthalmopathy and Graves' hyperthyroidism. Amplification from RNA transcripts yielded the TCR beta CDR3 regions. Investigators did first-round RT-PCR with HTBI primers, then second-round multiplex PCR. MiXCR, run by TCRdb on the multiplex PCR reads, gives a single entry per CDR3 protein. Here the sample spans more than 300,000 distinct CDR3 sequences, 15% to 20% being singletons. Material for sequencing was peripheral blood. Source of these receptors: an adult woman with stable Graves' hyperthyroidism.

The chain's CDR3 is CASSRGASYGYTF. For the CDR3, the DNA is TGTGCCAGCTCTCGAGGGGCCTCATATGGCTACACCTTC. The chain links TRBV6-1 to TRBJ1-2; a possible D gene is TRBD1 (5 bases). The CDR3 loop spans 13 amino acids. Germline CDR1 and CDR2: MNHNS and SASEGT. The ends were cut back, 8 bases at V and 5 bases at J, with 15 bases in the middle.

This clonotype was recorded at least ten times. The chain employs TRBV7-2 and TRBJ2-5, with TRBD1 identical over 9 bases. In germline, CDR1 is SGHTA, CDR2 FQGNSA. CDR3 length equals 17 residues. The V segment lost 0 bases and the J segment 5 bases; nucleotides outside the gene matches: 10. The CDR3 loop reads CASSLARGTGGGETQYF. The CDR3 DNA reads TGTGCCAGCAGCTTAGCGCGGGGAACAGGGGGCGGGGAGACCCAGTACTTC.

The V call is TRBV27, the J call TRBJ1-2, with TRBD1 matching over 9 bases. In germline, CDR1 is MNHEY, CDR2 SMNVEV (reference sequence). The CDR3 has 15 residues. V dropped 4 bases and J dropped 3; count of bases not matched to a gene: 6. DNA of the CDR3: TGTGCCAGCAGTTCCCCGGGACAGGGTGACTATGGCTACACCTTC. It specifies CASSSPGQGDYGYTF.

This clonotype occurred many times. The J gene is TRBJ1-2, the V gene TRBV29-1; the match to TRBD1 covers 8 bases. The germline CDR1 and CDR2 sequences are SQVTM and ANQGSEA. After removal of 5 bases from V and 0 bases from J, the junction contained 5 bases not matched to a gene. This CDR3 contains 14 residues. The CDR3 sequence: CSVPQGGSNYGYTF. The CDR3 nucleotides read TGCAGCGTTCCACAGGGGGGTTCTAACTATGGCTACACCTTC.

The sample holds a few counts of this clonotype. The chain employs TRBV4-2 and TRBJ1-6, with D possibly matching TRBD1 (6 bases). The germline V gene encodes CDR1 LGHNA and CDR2 YNFKEQ. Deletions cut 3 bases from V and 5 bases from J, with 11 bases between. CDR3 length: 15 amino acids. The CDR3 here is CASSQHRANNSPLHF. The CDR3 coding sequence is TGTGCCAGCAGCCAGCACAGGGCCAATAATTCACCCCTCCACTTT.

J is TRBJ2-2 and V is TRBV30, with D maybe TRBD2 (5 bases). The CDR3 has 13 amino acids. Germline V CDR1 and CDR2: GTSNPN, SVGIG (reference sequence). Trimming took off 1 base at V and 5 bases at J, with 8 bases between the two ends. CDR3 in DNA: TGTGCCTGGAGTGCTACTAGTACCGGGGAGCTGTTTTTT. Protein: CAWSATSTGELFF.

A few counts support this clonotype. A single base separates this from a much larger clone, so it may be a read error. The rearrangement links TRBV28 to TRBJ2-2; D possibly corresponds to TRBD2 (5 bases). This CDR3 has 12 residues. Germline CDR1 MDHEN, CDR2 SYDVKM. The CDR3 protein is CIVGENTGELCF. CDR3 coding DNA: TGTATCGTTGGGGAAAACACCGGGGAGCTGTGTTTT. The full variable domain, completed using reference TRBV28 and TRBJ2-2, is DVKVTQSSRYLVKRTGEKVFLECVQDMDHENMFWYRQDPGLGLRLIYFSYDVKMKEKGDIPEGYSVSREKKERFSLILESASTNQTSMYLCIVGENTGELCFGEGSRLTVL.

This clonotype appeared many times. The chain employs TRBV5-1 and TRBJ1-1; D unclear. CDR3 length equals 11 residues. CDR1 and CDR2 (germline): SGHRS, YFSETQ. V dropped 5 bases and J dropped 4 bases, with 6 bases sitting between them. CDR3 protein: CASSSATEAFF. The DNA for the CDR3 is TGCGCCAGCAGTTCCGCCACTGAAGCTTTCTTT.

The chain uses TRBV11-2 and TRBJ2-6; a weak D match, TRBD2 (5 bases). Per the germline V gene, CDR1 is SGHAT and CDR2 is FQNNGV. The CDR3 covers 15 residues. The ends were cut back, 2 bases at V and 2 bases at J, with 7 bases in the middle. The CDR3 sequence is CASSLTGTGANVLTF. The CDR3 coding sequence is TGTGCCAGCAGCTTAACGGGGACTGGGGCCAACGTCCTGACTTTC.

About this clonotype: A read error may explain this, as a much larger clone is one base away. The genes are TRBV12-3 or TRBV12-4 and TRBJ2-5, with D possibly TRBD2 on 7 matching bases. The ends were cut back, 5 bases at V and 2 bases at J, with 18 bases in the middle. This CDR3 comprises 16 residues. CDR3 region: CASSAHSGGIQETQYF. The CDR3, as DNA: TGTGCCAGCAGTGCCCATTCGGGGGGCATTCAAGAGACCCAGTACTTC.

This clonotype appeared a few times. The chain carries TRBV28 and TRBJ1-1; TRBD1 aligns across 9 bases. This CDR3 region has 15 residues. The junction had 9 bases not matched to a gene; V was cut back by 7 bases and J by 3 bases. Germline CDR1 and CDR2: MDHEN and SYDVKM. CDR3 sequence: CASTSQGAWDTEAFF. CDR3 DNA: TGTGCCAGCACCTCACAGGGGGCCTGGGACACTGAAGCTTTCTTT. The full variable domain, completed using reference TRBV28 and TRBJ1-1, is DVKVTQSSRYLVKRTGEKVFLECVQDMDHENMFWYRQDPGLGLRLIYFSYDVKMKEKGDIPEGYSVSREKKERFSLILESASTNQTSMYLCASTSQGAWDTEAFFGQGTRLTVV.

This clonotype was detected many times. This rearrangement joins TRBV12-5 to TRBJ2-2, with 10 bases aligning to TRBD2. Germline V gene lookup returns CDR1 LGHNT and CDR2 FRNRAP. Trimming cost V 1 base and J 9 bases; bases outside gene matches: 2. This CDR3 contains 14 residues. This CDR3 is CASGLASGGWELFF. CDR3 in DNA: TGTGCTAGTGGTTTGGCTAGCGGGGGCTGGGAGCTGTTTTTT.

This clonotype was seen repeatedly, ten times or more. V usage is TRBV24-1 and J usage is TRBJ2-5, with D perhaps given as TRBD1 or TRBD2 (5 bases each). The V gene's germline CDR1 is KGHDR and CDR2 SFDVKD. This CDR3 comprises 14 residues. Trimming pared 4 bases from V and 3 bases from J, leaving 11 bases between. The CDR3 region has the DNA TGTGCCACCAGTGACCGAGGGACGGAAGAGACCCAGTACTTC. Encoded protein: CATSDRGTEETQYF.

This clonotype was seen more than once but under ten times. CDR3 DNA: TGTGCCAGCAGCTTAGTAGGTGGGGACAGGGACTACGAGCAGTACTTC. As protein: CASSLVGGDRDYEQYF. V and J are TRBV7-9 and TRBJ2-7; TRBD1 aligns across 9 bases. The CDR3 runs 16 residues. With V trimmed by 1 base and J by 3 bases, 7 bases remained unmatched. Germline V lookup: CDR1 SEHNR, CDR2 FQNEAQ (reference sequence).

The table lists this clonotype with many counts. At one boundary the junction diverges from the germline segment, which might be a read error. In nucleotides, the CDR3 is TGTGCCAGCAGTGATCCCCCGTATTTT. Translated: CASSDPPYF. The gene calls are TRBV25-1 and TRBJ1-5; D gene unclear. This CDR3 has 9 amino acids. Per germline, CDR1 MGHDK and CDR2 SYGVNS. Using reference TRBV25-1 and TRBJ1-5 for the parts outside the CDR3, the full variable domain is EADIYQTPRYLVIGTGKKITLECSQTMGHDKMYWYQQDPGMELHLIHYSYGVNSTEKGDLSSESTVSRIRTEHFPLTLESARPSHTSQYLCASSDPPYFGDGTRLSIL.

This clonotype came up many times. V usage is TRBV29-1 and J usage is TRBJ2-2; tentatively, D is TRBD1 or TRBD2 (5 bases each). Trimming removed 7 bases from V and 3 bases from J, with 9 bases in between. This CDR3 contains 12 residues. Looked up from germline, CDR1 is SQVTM and CDR2 is ANQGSEA. CDR3 sequence (DNA): TGCAGCGCACTAGGGGACACCGGGGAGCTGTTTTTT. Its translation is CSALGDTGELFF.

A word on this clonotype: The junction departs from germline at one end; a sequencing error may be responsible. This chain connects TRBV10-3 to TRBJ2-5; weak D call: TRBD1 (8 bases). Germline V gives CDR1 ENHRY, CDR2 SYGVKD. The CDR3 loop spans 14 amino acids. The CDR3 DNA is TGTGCCAGCAGTGAACAGGGGGAGGGGGTGGACCAGTACTTC. Protein product: CASSEQGEGVDQYF.

This clonotype was seen many times. This chain connects TRBV4-3 to TRBJ1-2; D gene ambiguous. Germline values: CDR1 LGHNA, CDR2 YSLEER. The CDR3 covers 15 residues. V lost 0 bases to trimming and J lost 0 bases, with 8 bases between them. The CDR3 DNA sequence: TGCGCCAGCAGCCAAGATCGTGGAGCTAACTATGGCTACACCTTC. It is translated as CASSQDRGANYGYTF.

This clonotype was detected only once. V is TRBV12-5 and J is TRBJ1-1; no clear D. Between the trimmed V and J ends, which lost 8 bases and 0 bases, there was a span of 13 bases. In germline, CDR1 is LGHNT, CDR2 FRNRAP. CDR3 size: 14 residues. The CDR3 protein is CASTNGLMNTEAFF. In DNA form, the CDR3 reads TGTGCTAGTACCAATGGACTGATGAACACTGAAGCTTTCTTT.

This clonotype was counted many times. The chain couples TRBV7-2 to TRBJ2-5, with 9 positions matching TRBD1. After removal of 4 bases from V and 5 bases from J, the junction contained 11 bases not matched to a gene. Germline CDR1 SGHTA, CDR2 FQGNSA. The CDR3 totals 16 residues. The CDR3 sequence is CASSSRTGAGVETQYF. CDR3 bases: TGTGCCAGCAGCTCCCGGACAGGGGCCGGGGTGGAGACCCAGTACTTC.

This clonotype was recorded at least ten times. This may stem from a read error, because a much larger clone lies one nucleotide away. This chain links TRBV6-1 with TRBJ2-7, with D possibly being TRBD2 (6 bases). Germline values: CDR1 MNHNS, CDR2 SASEGT. The CDR3 is 15 amino acids. V lost 2 bases and J lost 6, with 17 bases in between. CDR3 sequence (DNA): TGTGCCAGCAGTGAACGGGGAGGCAAAGGCTGCGAGCAGTACTTC. This encodes CASSERGGKGCEQYF.

In this sample, this clonotype turned up many times. The rearrangement joins TRBV30 to TRBJ1-5; 9 nucleotides agree with TRBD1. CDR1 and CDR2 (germline): GTSNPN, SVGIG (reference sequence). The length of the CDR3 is 18 residues. The CDR3 is CADSVRDRESYSNQPQHF. The CDR3 region has the DNA TGTGCTGATTCAGTCCGGGACAGGGAATCCTATAGCAATCAGCCCCAGCATTTT.